The clone carrying this TCR beta chain was picked up many times. Its antigen is unidentified. Researchers took RNA transcripts and amplified the TCR beta CDR3 regions from them. In the first-round RT-PCR of the TCR CDR3, the HTBI primer set was used. MiXCR, applied by TCRdb to the multiplex PCR reads, yields one record per CDR3 protein. The sample lists 300,000 to 450,000 distinct CDR3 sequences, 15% to 20% occurring once. This sample stems from a study of T cells in Graves' hyperthyroidism and ophthalmopathy. Overall study results and limits: Most expanded thyroid clonotypes above 0.001 recurred in blood.

There are 16 residues in the CDR3. V was trimmed by 2 bases and J by 5 bases, leaving 13 bases between them. Sample: blood. The source is a man aged 18-30 years with Graves' ophthalmopathy. The V gene is TRBV12-3 or TRBV12-4, the J gene TRBJ1-6; maybe TRBD1 (5 bases). The CDR3 DNA is TGTGCCAGCAGTTTAAGAAAGGGGACTAATAATTCACCCCTCCACTTT. This sequence encodes CASSLRKGTNNSPLHF.